Listed below are T cell receptor beta chains from one sample, sequenced in a study of cytomegalovirus exposure and HLA in healthy donors. The data were produced by immunoSEQ multiplex PCR, yet TCRdb's version contains in-frame clones alone and is incomplete. The repertoire consists of 45,000 to 55,000 clones, with 88% occurring once and the leading ten covering 6.7%. Sequences were obtained from PBMCs. Every receptor here comes from a woman aged 25 to 39 in good health and CMV-seronegative. Both conserved end residues are part of each CDR3. The D gene is left open where the match is weak. Clone sizes are given selectively: once, few, many, or a class where the clone is expanded.

d_call cdr3_length j_call clone_size v_call cdr3_nt cdr3_aa
- 13 TRBJ1-2 - TRBV5-1 TGCGCCAGCAGCTTGGGGCCAGGGAATGGCTACACCTTC CASSLGPGNGYTF
TRBD2 14 TRBJ2-1 few TRBV28 TGTGCCAGCAGCGTATCTGGGAGGGGTGGTGAGCAGTTCTTC CASSVSGRGGEQFF
- 15 TRBJ2-7 once TRBV6-5 TGTGCCAGCAGTTACGGGGGGGCGACCCGCTACGAGCAGTACTTC CASSYGGATRYEQYF
TRBD1 15 TRBJ1-2 once TRBV4-2 TGTGCCAGCAGCCAACCGACAGGGGATAACTATGGCTACACCTTC CASSQPTGDNYGYTF
- 16 TRBJ1-3 - TRBV28 TGTGCCAGCAGTTTAGACTTTTTTAGCTCTGGAAACACCATATATTTT CASSLDFFSSGNTIYF
TRBD1 18 TRBJ1-2 few TRBV9 TGTGCCAGCAGCGAGACAATCGACAGGGGGCTTTTAAACTATGGCTACACCTTC CASSETIDRGLLNYGYTF
- 15 TRBJ1-5 - TRBV7-2 TGTGCCAGCAGCTTAGAACGGTATAGCAATCAGCCCCAGCATTTT CASSLERYSNQPQHF
TRBD1 14 TRBJ1-5 - TRBV9 TGTGCCAGCAGCTCGGGACAGTTCAATCAGCCCCAGCATTTT CASSSGQFNQPQHF
- 14 TRBJ2-5 - TRBV2 TGTGCCTCCGTGGAGGGCGGGTACCAAGAGACCCAGTACTTC CASVEGGYQETQYF
TRBD2 16 TRBJ2-1 - TRBV28 TGTGCCAGCTGCGGTGCGGGAGTGCTCCGTCGCAATGAGCAGTTCTTC CASCGAGVLRRNEQFF
TRBD1 17 TRBJ1-1 - TRBV13 TGTGCCAGCAGCTTATCGGGGTACAGGGGGCCCAACACTGAAGCTTTCTTT CASSLSGYRGPNTEAFF